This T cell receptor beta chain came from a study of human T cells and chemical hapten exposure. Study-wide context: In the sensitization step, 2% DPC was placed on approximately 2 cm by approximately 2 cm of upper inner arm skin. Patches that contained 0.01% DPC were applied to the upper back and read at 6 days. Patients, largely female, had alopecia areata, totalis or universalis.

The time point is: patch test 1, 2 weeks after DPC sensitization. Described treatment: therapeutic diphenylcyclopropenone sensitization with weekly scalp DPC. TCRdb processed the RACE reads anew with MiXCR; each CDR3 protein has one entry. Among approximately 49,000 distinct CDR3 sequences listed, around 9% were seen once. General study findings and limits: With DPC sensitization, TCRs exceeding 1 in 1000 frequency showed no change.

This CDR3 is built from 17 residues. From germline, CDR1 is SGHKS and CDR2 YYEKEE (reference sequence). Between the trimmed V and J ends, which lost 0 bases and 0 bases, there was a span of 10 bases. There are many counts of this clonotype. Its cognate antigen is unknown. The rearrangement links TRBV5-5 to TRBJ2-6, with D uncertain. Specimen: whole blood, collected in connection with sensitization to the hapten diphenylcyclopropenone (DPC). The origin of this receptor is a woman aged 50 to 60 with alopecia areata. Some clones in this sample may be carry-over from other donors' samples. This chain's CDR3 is CASSLGSVTSGANVLTF. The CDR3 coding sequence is TGTGCCAGCAGCTTGGGAAGCGTTACCTCTGGGGCCAACGTCCTGACTTTC.